Each of the 6 T cell receptor beta chains below was sequenced from the same sample in a study of monozygotic twins with inflammatory bowel disease. TCRdb reanalyzed the 5' RACE reads and collapses them to one entry per CDR3 protein, without DNA. The listing contains about 300,000 distinct CDR3 sequences. Sequences were obtained from blood. The receptors come from a human donor with ulcerative colitis or Crohn's disease, or a healthy co-twin of an affected twin (not recorded which).

The V gene is TRBV12-3 or TRBV12-4, the J gene TRBJ2-1; TCRdb's D call, TRBD1, is unchecked because there is no DNA. CDR3 length: 14 amino acids. The CDR3 loop is CASSMTGAVNEQFF.

This chain joins TRBV9 and TRBJ2-1; TCRdb calls TRBD2, which cannot be checked without DNA. The V gene's germline CDR1 is SGDLS and CDR2 YYNGEE. CDR3 length equals 13 residues. The CDR3 sequence: CASSARGYNEQFF.

The chain recombines TRBV5-1 with TRBJ1-6; TCRdb's D call of TRBD1 is untestable without DNA. The CDR3 loop spans 12 amino acids. The germline V gene has CDR1 SGHRS and CDR2 YFSETQ. This CDR3 is CASRSGLSPLHF.

This CDR3 is CASSQQGAAGELFF. The chain employs TRBV4-3 and TRBJ2-2; TCRdb gives TRBD1 as the D gene, but with no DNA this cannot be confirmed. This CDR3 is built from 14 residues. CDR1 and CDR2 from the germline V gene are LGHNA and YSLEER.

V usage is TRBV6-1 and J usage is TRBJ2-7; there is no DNA to check the TCRdb D call of TRBD1. This CDR3 is built from 14 residues. CDR1 and CDR2 (germline): MNHNS, SASEGT. The CDR3 loop is CASSEADRAVVQYF.

J is TRBJ2-7 and V is TRBV4-2; TCRdb's D gene call, TRBD2, goes unchecked for lack of DNA. Germline-derived CDR1 and CDR2 are LGHNA and YNFKEQ. This CDR3 spans 15 amino acids. CDR3 sequence: CASSPSGSPTYEQYF.